This TCR beta chain was sequenced for a study of vaccination and CD4 T cells after COVID-19. Treatment: approximately 9-day PBMC culture with coronavirus spike peptide pools or control peptides (ViraFEST assay). With the Oncomine TCR Beta short-read assay, DNA from cultured CD4+ T cells was sequenced. TCRdb reanalysed the PCR reads using MiXCR and keeps one entry per CDR3 protein. This sample has 12,000 to 15,000 distinct CDR3 sequences, with 55% to 75% found just once. This clonotype has more than one count but fewer than ten. Its target is not known. Germline V gene sequence: CDR1 SNHLY, CDR2 FYNNEI. The CDR3 sequence is 15 residues long. Trimming took 5 bases from V and 0 from J, leaving 13 bases between them.

The TCR sequence derives from a human donor who had recovered from COVID-19. The chain has TRBV2 and TRBJ1-1; D uncertain. Sequenced: CD4+ T cells from blood, cultured in vitro. The CDR3 loop reads CASSPRTALNTEAFF. The CDR3, as DNA: TGTGCCAGCAGTCCCCGGACGGCTCTGAACACTGAAGCTTTCTTT.